This T cell receptor beta chain was retrieved from a study of blood T cell repertoires in COVID-19 (dated by TCRdb to about 2020). For context, the study as a whole: The collaborator samples originated in the United States, Italy and Spain and spanned the acute and convalescent phases of COVID-19. The dataset comprised deeply sampled blood TCRbeta repertoires from subjects exposed to, actively infected with, or recovered from COVID-19. Where HLA class I and class II types were available, the types were taken from metadata supplied by the sample provider, not from assay-based typing. The material from the prospective study consisted of cDNA or gDNA derived from T cells, B-cell-depleted T cells, or PBMCs. A freely available public database, intended as a resource for researchers studying the immune response to SARS-CoV-2, is where the repertoires were released. A de-identified subject ID, COVID-19 status, age in years and sex were almost always included in the sample metadata. Samples came from the ongoing ImmuneRACE study (first 160 participants) plus 1,254 subjects from 6 global collaborators. General findings and caveats noted by the study authors: The quantity of clinical and demographic metadata differed by source and by participant and was supplied without curation.

The collaborating institutions used their own protocols to collect whole blood in K2EDTA tubes. For TCRbeta analysis, collaborators shipped samples in one of three forms: frozen whole blood, isolated PBMCs, or DNA extracted from either of those sample types. On this clone itself: Its antigen is currently not known. No base quality information exists; no much larger clone differs at one position.

The CDR3 spans 15 residues, from the cysteine through the phenylalanine. Just CDR3 DNA is preserved here, 45 bases in frame from base 1. CDR1 and CDR2 are drawn from the germline V gene (reference sequence): LNHNV, YYDKDF. For this chain, trimming is 9 bases at the V end and 4 bases at the J end, and the number of junction bases without a gene match is 10. TCRbeta CDR3 regions were amplified from genomic DNA by means of the immunoSEQ Assay, a bias-controlled multiplex PCR. In the paper's pipeline: The number of nucleated cells in each sample was estimated by amplification of reference gene primers within the assay. To quantify the absolute abundance of each unique TCRbeta CDR3 rearrangement, sequence reads were collapsed and filtered. Productive Simpson clonality was computed per sample as the square root of Simpson's diversity index over productive rearrangements. TCRdb took over this immuneACCESS table, retaining in-frame rearrangements with V and J assigned. Such tables are incomplete; in checked studies, under half of the missing clones stem from an unresolved V gene, and the remainder is unexplained. The D gene and trimming were derived from the DNA, and the V and J assignments and clone size from that table. Across this sample there are 95,000 to 150,000 clones, with over 60% seen only once. Together, the top ten hold 7.9% of the sample.

Recombination joined TRBV15 with TRBJ2-1, with 9 bases aligning to TRBD1. The clonotype was recovered from a human donor in a cohort sampled during active COVID-19. Sequencing was carried out using peripheral blood. The base sequence is TGTGCCACTTCTGACAGGGGGACACCATACAATGAGCAGTTCTTC. It translates to CATSDRGTPYNEQFF.